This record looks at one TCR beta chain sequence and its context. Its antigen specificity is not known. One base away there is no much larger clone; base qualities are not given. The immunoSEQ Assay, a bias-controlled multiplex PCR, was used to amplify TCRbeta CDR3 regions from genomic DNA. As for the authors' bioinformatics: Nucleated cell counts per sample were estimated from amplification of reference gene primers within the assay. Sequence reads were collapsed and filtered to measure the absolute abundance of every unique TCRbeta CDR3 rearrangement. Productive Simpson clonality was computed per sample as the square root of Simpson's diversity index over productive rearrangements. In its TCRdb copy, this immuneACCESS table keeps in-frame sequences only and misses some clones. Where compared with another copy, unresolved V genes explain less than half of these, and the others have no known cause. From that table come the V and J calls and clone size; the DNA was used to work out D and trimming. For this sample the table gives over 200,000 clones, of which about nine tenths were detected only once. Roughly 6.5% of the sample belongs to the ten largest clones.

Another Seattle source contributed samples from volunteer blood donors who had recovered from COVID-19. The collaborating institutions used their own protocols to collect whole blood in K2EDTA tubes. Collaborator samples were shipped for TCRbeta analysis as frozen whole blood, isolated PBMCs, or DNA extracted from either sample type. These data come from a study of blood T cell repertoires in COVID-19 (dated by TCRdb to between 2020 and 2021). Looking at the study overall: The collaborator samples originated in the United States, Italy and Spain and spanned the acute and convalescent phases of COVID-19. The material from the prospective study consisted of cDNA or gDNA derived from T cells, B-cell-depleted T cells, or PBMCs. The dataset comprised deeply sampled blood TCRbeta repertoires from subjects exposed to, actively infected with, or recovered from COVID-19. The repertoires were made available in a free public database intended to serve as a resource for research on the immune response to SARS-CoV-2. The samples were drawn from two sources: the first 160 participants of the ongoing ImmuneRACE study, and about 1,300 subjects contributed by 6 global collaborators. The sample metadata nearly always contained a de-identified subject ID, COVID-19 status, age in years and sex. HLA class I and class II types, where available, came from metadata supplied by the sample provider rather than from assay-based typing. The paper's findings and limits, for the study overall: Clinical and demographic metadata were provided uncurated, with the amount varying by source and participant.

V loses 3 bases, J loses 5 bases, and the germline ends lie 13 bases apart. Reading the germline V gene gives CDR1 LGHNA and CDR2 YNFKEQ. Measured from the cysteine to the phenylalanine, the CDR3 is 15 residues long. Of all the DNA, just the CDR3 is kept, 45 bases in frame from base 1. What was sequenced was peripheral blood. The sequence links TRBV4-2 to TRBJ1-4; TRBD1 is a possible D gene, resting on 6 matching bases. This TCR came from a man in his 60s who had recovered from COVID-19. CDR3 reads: CASSHKGGKNEKLFF. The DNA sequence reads TGTGCCAGCAGCCATAAGGGGGGGAAAAATGAAAAACTGTTTTTT.